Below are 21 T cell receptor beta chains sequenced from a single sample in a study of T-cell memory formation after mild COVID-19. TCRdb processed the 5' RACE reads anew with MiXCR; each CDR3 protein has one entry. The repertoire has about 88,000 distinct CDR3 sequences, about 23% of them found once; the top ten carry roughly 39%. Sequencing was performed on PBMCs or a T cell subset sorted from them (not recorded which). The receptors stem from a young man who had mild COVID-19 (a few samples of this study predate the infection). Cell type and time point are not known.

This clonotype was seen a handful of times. This CDR3 reads CASSPGTGGFYEQYF. In DNA, the CDR3 is TGTGCCAGCAGCCCGGGGACGGGGGGGTTCTACGAGCAGTACTTC. The chain recombines TRBV7-8 with TRBJ2-7; TRBD2 agrees at 8 bases. CDR1 SGHVS and CDR2 FQNEAQ come from the germline V gene. CDR3 length: 15 residues. J lost 3 bases, V lost 5 bases, and 9 bases had no gene match. Based on the CDR3 plus reference TRBV7-8 and TRBJ2-7, the full variable domain is GAGVSQSPRYKVAKRGQDVALRCDPISGHVSLFWYQQALGQGPEFLTYFQNEAQLDKSGLPSDRFFAERPEGSVSTLKIQRTQQEDSAVYLCASSPGTGGFYEQYFGPGTRLTVT.

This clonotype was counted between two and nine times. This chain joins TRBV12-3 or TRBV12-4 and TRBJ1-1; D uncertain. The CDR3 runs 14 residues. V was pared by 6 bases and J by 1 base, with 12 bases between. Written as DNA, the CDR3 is TGTGCCAGCAGCACGGACGGATCGAACACTGAAGCTTTCTTT. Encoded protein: CASSTDGSNTEAFF.

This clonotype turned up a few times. The DNA for the CDR3 is TGCAGCGTTGCCCGGGTTGGGGTACATGAGCAGTTCTTC. This translates into CSVARVGVHEQFF. This chain connects TRBV29-1 to TRBJ2-1; D not certain. Germline V gene data show CDR1 as SQVTM and CDR2 as ANQGSEA. The CDR3 is 13 amino acids. V was pared by 4 bases and J by 8 bases, with 15 bases between.

CDR3 region: CASSFQPSNTGELFF. The CDR3 DNA reads TGTGCCAGCAGCTTTCAGCCGTCCAACACCGGGGAGCTGTTTTTT. V gene TRBV7-9 combines with J gene TRBJ2-2; D remains unclear. Trimming stripped 3 bases from V and 2 bases from J, with 10 bases between. Germline V CDR1 and CDR2: SEHNR, FQNEAQ (reference sequence). The CDR3 has 15 residues. The full variable domain, in which reference TRBV7-9 and TRBJ2-2 provide the parts outside the CDR3, is DTGVSQNPRHKITKRGQNVTFRCDPISEHNRLYWYRQTLGQGPEFLTYFQNEAQLEKSRLLSDRFSAERPKGSFSTLEIQRTEQGDSAMYLCASSFQPSNTGELFFGEGSRLTVL.

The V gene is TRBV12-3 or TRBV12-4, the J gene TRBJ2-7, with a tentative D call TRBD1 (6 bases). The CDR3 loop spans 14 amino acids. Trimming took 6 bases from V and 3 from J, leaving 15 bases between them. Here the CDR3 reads CASSPRSGVYEQYF. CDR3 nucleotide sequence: TGTGCCAGCAGCCCCAGGTCAGGGGTCTACGAGCAGTACTTC.

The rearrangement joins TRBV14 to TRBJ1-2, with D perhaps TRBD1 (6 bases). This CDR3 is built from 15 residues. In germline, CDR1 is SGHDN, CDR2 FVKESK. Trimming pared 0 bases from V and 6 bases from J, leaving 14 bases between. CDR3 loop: CASSQDTGAGNGYTF. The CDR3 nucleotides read TGTGCCAGCAGCCAAGATACGGGGGCCGGCAATGGCTACACCTTC.

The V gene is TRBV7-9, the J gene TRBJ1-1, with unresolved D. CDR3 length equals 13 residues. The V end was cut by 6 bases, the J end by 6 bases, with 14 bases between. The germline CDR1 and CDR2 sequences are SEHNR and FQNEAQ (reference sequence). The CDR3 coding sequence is TGTGCCAGCAGGGGCGGGGATCCCTCTGAAGCTTTCTTT. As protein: CASRGGDPSEAFF.

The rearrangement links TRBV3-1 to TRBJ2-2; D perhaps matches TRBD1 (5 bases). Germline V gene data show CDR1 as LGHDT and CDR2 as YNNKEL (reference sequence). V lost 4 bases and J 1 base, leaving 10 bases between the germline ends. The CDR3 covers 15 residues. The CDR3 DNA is TGTGCCAGCAGCCCCGAGACAGAGAACACCGGGGAGCTGTTTTTT. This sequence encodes CASSPETENTGELFF.

CDR3 sequence: CASSHGDRALDEQFF. CDR3 DNA sequence: TGTGCCAGCAGTCATGGGGACAGGGCCCTTGATGAGCAGTTCTTC. The chain recombines TRBV5-4 with TRBJ2-1; TRBD1 aligns across 9 bases. Germline V gene data show CDR1 as SGHNT and CDR2 as YYREEE (reference sequence). The V and J ends lost 5 bases and 8 bases, in that order; junction bases with no gene match: 11. CDR3 length equals 15 residues.

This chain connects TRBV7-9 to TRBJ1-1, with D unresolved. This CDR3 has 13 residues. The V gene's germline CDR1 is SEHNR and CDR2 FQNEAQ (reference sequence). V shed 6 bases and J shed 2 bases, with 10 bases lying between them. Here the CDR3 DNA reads TGTGCCAGCAGTCCAACATCCAACACTGAAGCTTTCTTT. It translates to CASSPTSNTEAFF.

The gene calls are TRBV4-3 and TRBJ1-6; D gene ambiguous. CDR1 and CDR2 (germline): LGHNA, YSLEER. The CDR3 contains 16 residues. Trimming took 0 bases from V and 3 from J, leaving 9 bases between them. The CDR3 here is CASSQDRLHYNSPLHF. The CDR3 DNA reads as TGCGCCAGCAGCCAAGATAGGCTCCACTATAATTCACCCCTCCACTTT.

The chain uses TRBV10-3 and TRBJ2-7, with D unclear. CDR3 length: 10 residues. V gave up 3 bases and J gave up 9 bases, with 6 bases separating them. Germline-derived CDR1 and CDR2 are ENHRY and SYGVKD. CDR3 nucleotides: TGTGCCATCAGTGAATCGGGGCAGTACGTC. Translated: CAISESGQYV.

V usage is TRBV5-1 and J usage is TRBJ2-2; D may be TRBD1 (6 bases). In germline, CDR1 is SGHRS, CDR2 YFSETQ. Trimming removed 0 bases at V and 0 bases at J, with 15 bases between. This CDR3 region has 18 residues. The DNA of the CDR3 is TGCGCCAGCAGCTTGGTACAGGGCTTCGACGCGAACACCGGGGAGCTGTTTTTT. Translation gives CASSLVQGFDANTGELFF.

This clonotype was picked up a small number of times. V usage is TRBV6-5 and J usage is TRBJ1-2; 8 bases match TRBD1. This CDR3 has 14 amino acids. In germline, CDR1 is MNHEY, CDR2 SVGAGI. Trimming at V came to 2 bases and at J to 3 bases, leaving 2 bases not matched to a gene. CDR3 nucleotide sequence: TGTGCCAGCAGTTACAACAGGGGGGACTATGGCTACACCTTC. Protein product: CASSYNRGDYGYTF.

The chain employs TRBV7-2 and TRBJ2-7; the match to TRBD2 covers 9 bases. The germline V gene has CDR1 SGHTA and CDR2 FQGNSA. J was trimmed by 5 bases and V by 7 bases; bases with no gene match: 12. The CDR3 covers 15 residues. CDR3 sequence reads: CASNPSGGPGNEQYF. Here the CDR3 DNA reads TGTGCCAGCAACCCCAGCGGGGGGCCTGGGAACGAGCAGTACTTC. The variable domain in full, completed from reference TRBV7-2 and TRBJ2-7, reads GAGVSQSPSNKVTEKGKDVELRCDPISGHTALYWYRQSLGQGLEFLIYFQGNSAPDKSGLPSDRFSAERTGGSVSTLTIQRTQQEDSAVYLCASNPSGGPGNEQYFGPGTRLTVT.

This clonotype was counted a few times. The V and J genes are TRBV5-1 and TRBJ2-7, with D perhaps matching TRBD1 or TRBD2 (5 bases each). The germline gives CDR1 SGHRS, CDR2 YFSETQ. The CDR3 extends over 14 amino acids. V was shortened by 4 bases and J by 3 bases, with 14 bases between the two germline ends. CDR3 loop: CASSPGDPSYEQYV. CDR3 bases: TGCGCCAGCAGCCCCGGGGACCCGAGCTACGAGCAGTACGTC.

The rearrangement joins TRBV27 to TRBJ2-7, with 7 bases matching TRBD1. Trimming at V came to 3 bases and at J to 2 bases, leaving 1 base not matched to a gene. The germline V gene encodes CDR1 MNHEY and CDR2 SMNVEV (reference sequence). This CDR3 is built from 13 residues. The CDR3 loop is CASSFDRAYEQYF. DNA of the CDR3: TGTGCCAGCAGTTTCGACAGGGCCTACGAGCAGTACTTC.

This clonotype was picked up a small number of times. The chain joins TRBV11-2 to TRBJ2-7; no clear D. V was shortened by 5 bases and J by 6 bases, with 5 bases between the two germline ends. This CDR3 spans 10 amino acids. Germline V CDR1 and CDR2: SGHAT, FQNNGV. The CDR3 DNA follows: TGTGCCAGCAGCGGAACCGAGCAGTACTTC. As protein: CASSGTEQYF.

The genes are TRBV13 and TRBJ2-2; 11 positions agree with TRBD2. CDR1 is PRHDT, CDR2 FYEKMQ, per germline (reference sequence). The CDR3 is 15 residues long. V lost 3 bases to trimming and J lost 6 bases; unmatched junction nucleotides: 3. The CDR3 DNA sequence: TGTGCCAGCAGCTTCCCGGGACTAGCGGCCGGGGAGCTGTTTTTT. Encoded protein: CASSFPGLAAGELFF.

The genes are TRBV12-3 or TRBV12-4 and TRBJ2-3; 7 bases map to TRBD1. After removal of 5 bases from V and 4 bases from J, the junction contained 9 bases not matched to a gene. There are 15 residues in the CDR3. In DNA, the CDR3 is TGTGCCAGCAGTCTCAGCGGAAGGGGGCCAGATACGCAGTATTTT. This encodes CASSLSGRGPDTQYF.

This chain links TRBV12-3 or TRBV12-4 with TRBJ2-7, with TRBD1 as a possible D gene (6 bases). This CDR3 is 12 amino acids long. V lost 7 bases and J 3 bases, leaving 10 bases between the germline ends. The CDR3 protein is CASTARGYEQYF. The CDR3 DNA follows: TGTGCCAGCACTGCCAGGGGCTACGAGCAGTACTTC.